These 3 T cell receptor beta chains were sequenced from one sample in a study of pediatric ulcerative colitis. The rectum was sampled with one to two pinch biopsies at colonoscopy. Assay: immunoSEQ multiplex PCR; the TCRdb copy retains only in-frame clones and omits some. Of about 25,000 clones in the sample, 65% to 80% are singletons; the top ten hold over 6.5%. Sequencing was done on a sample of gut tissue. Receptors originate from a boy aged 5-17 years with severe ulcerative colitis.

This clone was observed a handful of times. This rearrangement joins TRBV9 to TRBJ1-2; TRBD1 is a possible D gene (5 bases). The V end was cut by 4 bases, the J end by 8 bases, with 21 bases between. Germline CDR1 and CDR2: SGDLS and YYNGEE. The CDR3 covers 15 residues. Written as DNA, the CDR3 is TGTGCCAGCAGCTTCCAGGGATGGGGAGACGGAGGCTACACCTTC. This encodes CASSFQGWGDGGYTF.

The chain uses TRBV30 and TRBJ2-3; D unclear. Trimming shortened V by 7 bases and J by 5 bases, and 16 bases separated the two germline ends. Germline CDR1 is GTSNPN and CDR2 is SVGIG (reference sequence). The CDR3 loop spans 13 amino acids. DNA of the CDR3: TGTGCCTCCAGGCGGAGTGTTGAAGATACGCAGTATTTT. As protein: CASRRSVEDTQYF.

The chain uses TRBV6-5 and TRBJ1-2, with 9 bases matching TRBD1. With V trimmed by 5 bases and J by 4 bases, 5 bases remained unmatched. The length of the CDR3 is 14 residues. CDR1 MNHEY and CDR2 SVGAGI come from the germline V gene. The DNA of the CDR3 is TGTGCCAGCAGTCCGGGACAGGGTGGCTATGGCTACACCTTC. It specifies CASSPGQGGYGYTF.